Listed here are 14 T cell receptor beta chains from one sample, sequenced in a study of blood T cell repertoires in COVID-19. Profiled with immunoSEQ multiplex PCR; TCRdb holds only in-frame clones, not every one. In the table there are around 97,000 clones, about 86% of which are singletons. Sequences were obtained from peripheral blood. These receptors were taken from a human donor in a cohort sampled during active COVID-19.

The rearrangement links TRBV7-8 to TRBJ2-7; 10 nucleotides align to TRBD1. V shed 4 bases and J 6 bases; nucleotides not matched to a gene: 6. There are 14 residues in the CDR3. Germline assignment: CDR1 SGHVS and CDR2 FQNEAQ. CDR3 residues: CASSSWTGGGEQYF. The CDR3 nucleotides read TGTGCCAGCAGCTCCTGGACAGGGGGTGGCGAGCAGTACTTC. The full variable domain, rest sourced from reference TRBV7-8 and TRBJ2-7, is GAGVSQSPRYKVAKRGQDVALRCDPISGHVSLFWYQQALGQGPEFLTYFQNEAQLDKSGLPSDRFFAERPEGSVSTLKIQRTQQEDSAVYLCASSSWTGGGEQYFGPGTRLTVT.

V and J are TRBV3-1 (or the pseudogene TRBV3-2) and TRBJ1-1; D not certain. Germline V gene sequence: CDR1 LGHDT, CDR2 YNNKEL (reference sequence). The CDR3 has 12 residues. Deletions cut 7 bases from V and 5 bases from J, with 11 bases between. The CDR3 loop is CASTKGRTEAFF. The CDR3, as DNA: TGTGCCAGCACCAAAGGGAGGACTGAAGCTTTCTTT.

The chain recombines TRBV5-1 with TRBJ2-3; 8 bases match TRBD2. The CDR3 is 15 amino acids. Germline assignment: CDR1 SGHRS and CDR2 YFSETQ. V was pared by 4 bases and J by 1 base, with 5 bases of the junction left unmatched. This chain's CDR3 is CASSTKAGGTDTQYF. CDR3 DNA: TGCGCCAGCAGCACCAAAGCGGGGGGCACAGATACGCAGTATTTT.

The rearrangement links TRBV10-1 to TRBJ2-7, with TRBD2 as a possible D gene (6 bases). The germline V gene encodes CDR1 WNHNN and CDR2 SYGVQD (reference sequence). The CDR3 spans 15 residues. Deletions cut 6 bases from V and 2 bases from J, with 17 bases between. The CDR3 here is CASSRGLSTAYEQYF. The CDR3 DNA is TGCGCCAGCAGCCGGGGACTCTCAACGGCCTACGAGCAGTACTTC.

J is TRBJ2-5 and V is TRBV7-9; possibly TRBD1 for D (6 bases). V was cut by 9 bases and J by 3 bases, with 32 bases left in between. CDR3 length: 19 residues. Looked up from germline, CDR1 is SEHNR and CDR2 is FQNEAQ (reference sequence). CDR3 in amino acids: CARPRKGDGDKAREETQYF. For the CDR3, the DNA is TGTGCCAGACCTCGCAAGGGGGACGGAGACAAGGCAAGGGAAGAGACCCAGTACTTC. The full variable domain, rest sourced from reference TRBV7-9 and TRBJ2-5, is DTGVSQNPRHKITKRGQNVTFRCDPISEHNRLYWYRQTLGQGPEFLTYFQNEAQLEKSRLLSDRFSAERPKGSFSTLEIQRTEQGDSAMYLCARPRKGDGDKAREETQYFGPGTRLLVL.

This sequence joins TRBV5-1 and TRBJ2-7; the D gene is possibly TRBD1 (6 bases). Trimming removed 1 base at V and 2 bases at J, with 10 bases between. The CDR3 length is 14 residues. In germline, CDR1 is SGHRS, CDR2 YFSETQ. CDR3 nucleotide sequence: TGCGCCAGCAGCTTGACAGGGAACACCTACGAGCAGTACTTC. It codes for CASSLTGNTYEQYF.

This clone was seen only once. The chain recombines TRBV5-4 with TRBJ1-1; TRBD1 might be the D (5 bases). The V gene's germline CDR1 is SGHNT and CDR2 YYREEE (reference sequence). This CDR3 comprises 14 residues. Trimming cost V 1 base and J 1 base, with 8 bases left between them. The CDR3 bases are TGTGCCAGCAGCTTGTCCGGGGGGAACACTGAAGCTTTCTTT. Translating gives CASSLSGGNTEAFF.

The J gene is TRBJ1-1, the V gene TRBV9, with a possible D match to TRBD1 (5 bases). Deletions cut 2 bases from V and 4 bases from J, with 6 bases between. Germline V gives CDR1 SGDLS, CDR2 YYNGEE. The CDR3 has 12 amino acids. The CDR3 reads CASSVGGTEAFF. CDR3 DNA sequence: TGTGCCAGCAGCGTGGGGGGCACTGAAGCTTTCTTT.

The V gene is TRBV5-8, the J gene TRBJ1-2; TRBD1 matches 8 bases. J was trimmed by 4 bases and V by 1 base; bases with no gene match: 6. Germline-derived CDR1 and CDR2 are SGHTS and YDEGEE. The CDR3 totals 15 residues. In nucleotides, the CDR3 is TGTGCCAGCAGCTTGTGGGACAGGACCATCTATGGCTACACCTTC. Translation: CASSLWDRTIYGYTF. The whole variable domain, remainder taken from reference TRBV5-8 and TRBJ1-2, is EAGVTQSPTHLIKTRGQQATLRCSPISGHTSVYWYQQALGLGLQFLLWYDEGEERNRGNFPPRFSGRQFPNYSSELNVNALELEDSALYLCASSLWDRTIYGYTFGSGTRLTVV.

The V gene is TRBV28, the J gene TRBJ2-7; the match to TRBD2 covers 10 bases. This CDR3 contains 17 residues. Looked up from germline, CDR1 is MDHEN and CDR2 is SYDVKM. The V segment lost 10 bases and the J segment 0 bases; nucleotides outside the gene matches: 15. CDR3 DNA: TGTGCCACCGCGGCCCTGCTAGCGGGAGCCCTCTCCTACGAGCAGTACTTC. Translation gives CATAALLAGALSYEQYF.

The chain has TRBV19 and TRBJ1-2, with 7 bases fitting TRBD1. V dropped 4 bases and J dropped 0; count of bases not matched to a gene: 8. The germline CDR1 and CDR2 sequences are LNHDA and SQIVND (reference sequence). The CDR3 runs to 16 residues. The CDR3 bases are TGTGCCAGTAGTACCCAACCGACAGGGTCTAACTATGGCTACACCTTC. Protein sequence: CASSTQPTGSNYGYTF.

CDR3 bases: TGTGCCAGCTCACCAGGACTAGCGGGACTGGAGGAGACCCAGTACTTC. Amino acids: CASSPGLAGLEETQYF. The chain joins TRBV18 to TRBJ2-5; TRBD2 matches at 12 bases. The CDR3 contains 16 residues. Germline CDR1 and CDR2: KGHSH and LQKENI. After removal of 2 bases from V and 5 bases from J, the junction contained 6 bases not matched to a gene.

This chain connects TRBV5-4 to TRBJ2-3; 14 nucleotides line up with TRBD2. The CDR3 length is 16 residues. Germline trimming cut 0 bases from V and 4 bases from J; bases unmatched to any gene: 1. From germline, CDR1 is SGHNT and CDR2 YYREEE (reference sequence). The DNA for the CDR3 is TGTGCCAGCAGCTTGGGACTAGCGGGGGGGCCAGATACGCAGTATTTT. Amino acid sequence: CASSLGLAGGPDTQYF. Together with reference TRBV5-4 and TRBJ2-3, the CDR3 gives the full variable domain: ETGVTQSPTHLIKTRGQQVTLRCSSQSGHNTVSWYQQALGQGPQFIFQYYREEENGRGNFPPRFSGLQFPNYSSELNVNALELDDSALYLCASSLGLAGGPDTQYFGPGTRLTVL.

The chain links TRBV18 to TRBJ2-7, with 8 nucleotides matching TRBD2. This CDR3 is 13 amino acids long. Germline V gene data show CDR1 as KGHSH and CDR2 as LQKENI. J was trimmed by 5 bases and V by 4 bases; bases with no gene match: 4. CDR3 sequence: CASSQTSVDEQYF. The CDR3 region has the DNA TGTGCCAGCTCACAGACTAGCGTTGACGAGCAGTACTTC. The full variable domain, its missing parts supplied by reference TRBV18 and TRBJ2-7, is NAGVMQNPRHLVRRRGQEARLRCSPMKGHSHVYWYRQLPEEGLKFMVYLQKENIIDESGMPKERFSAEFPKEGPSILRIQQVVRGDSAAYFCASSQTSVDEQYFGPGTRLTVT.